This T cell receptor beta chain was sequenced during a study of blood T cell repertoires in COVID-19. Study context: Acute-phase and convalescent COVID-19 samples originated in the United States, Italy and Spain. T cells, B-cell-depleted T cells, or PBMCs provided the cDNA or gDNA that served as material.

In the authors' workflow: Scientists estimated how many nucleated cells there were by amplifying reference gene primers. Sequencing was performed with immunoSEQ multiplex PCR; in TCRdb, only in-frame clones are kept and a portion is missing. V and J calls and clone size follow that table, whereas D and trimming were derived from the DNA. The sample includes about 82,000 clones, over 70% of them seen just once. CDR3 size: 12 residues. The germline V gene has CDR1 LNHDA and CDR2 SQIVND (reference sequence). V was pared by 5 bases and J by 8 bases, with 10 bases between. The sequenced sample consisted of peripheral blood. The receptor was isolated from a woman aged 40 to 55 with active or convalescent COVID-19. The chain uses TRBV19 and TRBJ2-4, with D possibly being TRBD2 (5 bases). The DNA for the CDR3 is TGTGCCAGTAGTCTTCGGGGTGACATTCAGTACTTC. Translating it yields CASSLRGDIQYF.